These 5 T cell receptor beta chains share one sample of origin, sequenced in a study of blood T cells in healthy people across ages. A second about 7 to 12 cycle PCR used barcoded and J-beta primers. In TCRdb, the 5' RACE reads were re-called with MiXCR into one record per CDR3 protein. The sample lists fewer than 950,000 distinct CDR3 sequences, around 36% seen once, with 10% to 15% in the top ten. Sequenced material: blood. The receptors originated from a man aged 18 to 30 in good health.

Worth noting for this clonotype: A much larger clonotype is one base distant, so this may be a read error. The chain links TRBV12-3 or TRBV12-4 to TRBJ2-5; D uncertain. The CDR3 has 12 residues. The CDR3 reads CACSLSSETQYF. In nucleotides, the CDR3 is TGTGCCTGCAGTTTAAGCAGCGAGACCCAGTACTTC.

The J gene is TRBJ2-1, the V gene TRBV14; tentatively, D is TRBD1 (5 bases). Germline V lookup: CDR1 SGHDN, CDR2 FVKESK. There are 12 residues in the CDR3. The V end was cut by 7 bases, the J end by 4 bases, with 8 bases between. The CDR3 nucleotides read TGTGCCAGCAAAGACAGATACAATGAGCAGTTCTTC. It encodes CASKDRYNEQFF.

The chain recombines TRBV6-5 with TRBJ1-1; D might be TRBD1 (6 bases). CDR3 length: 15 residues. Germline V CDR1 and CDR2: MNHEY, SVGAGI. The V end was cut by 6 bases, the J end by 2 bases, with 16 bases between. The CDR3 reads CASSPPGAINTEAFF. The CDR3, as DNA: TGTGCCAGCAGCCCCCCAGGGGCTATTAACACTGAAGCTTTCTTT.

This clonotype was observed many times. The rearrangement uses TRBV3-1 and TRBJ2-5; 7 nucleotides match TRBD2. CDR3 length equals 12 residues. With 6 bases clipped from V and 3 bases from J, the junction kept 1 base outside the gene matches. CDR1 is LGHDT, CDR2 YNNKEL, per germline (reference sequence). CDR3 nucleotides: TGTGCCAGCAGGGGGGGGAAAGAGACCCAGTACTTC. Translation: CASRGGKETQYF.

The CDR3 is CASSSHPVNTEAFF. CDR3 in DNA: TGTGCCAGCAGTTCTCACCCCGTGAACACTGAAGCTTTCTTT. V usage is TRBV12-3 or TRBV12-4 and J usage is TRBJ1-1; D unclear. Trimming cost V 4 bases and J 0 bases, with 9 bases left between them. This CDR3 region has 14 residues.